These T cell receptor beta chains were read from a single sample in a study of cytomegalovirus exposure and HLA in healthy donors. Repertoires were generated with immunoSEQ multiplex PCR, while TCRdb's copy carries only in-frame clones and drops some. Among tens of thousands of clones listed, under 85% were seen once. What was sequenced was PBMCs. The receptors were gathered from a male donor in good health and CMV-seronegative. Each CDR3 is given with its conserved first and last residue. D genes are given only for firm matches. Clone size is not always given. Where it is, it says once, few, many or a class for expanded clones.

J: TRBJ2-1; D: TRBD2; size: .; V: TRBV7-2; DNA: TGTGCCAGCAGCACAACTAGCGGGTATTCCTACAATGAGCAGTTCTTC; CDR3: CASSTTSGYSYNEQFF
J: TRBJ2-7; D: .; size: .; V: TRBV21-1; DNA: TGTGCCAGCAGCAAAGGGGTGGCGACAGCCGTTTACGAGCAGTACTTC; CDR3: CASSKGVATAVYEQYF
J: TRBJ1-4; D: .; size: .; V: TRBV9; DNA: TGTGCCAGCAGCGCTACTCGGGGGTATAGCACAACTAATGAAAAACTGTTTTTT; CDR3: CASSATRGYSTTNEKLFF
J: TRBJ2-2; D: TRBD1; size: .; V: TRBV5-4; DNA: TGTGCCAGCGCCGGACAGGGAATGGGGACCGGGGAGCTGTTTTTT; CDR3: CASAGQGMGTGELFF
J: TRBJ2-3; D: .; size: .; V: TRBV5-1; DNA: TGCGCCAGCAGCTTGGCCGGGTCTTTTTCGGGCACAGATACGCAGTATTTT; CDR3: CASSLAGSFSGTDTQYF
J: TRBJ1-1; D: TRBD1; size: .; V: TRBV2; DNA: TGTGCCAGCAGTCCCGGACAGGGAGTCACTGAAGCTTTCTTT; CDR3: CASSPGQGVTEAFF
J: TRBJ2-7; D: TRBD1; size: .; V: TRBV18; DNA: TGTGCCAGCTCACCGGACAGGGAAGACTACGAGCAGTACTTC; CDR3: CASSPDREDYEQYF
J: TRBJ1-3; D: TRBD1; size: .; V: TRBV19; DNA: TGTGCCAGTAGTGTGAGCTCCGGGACAGGGGTCAGAAACACCATATATTTT; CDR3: CASSVSSGTGVRNTIYF
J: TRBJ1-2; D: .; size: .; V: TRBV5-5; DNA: TGTGCCAGCACCTCACGTCCTCAAGGCAACTATGGCTACACCTTT; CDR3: CASTSRPQGNYGYTF
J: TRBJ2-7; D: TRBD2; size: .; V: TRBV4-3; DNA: TGCGCCAGCAGCCAAGATGGGACTAGGGGCGAGCAGTACTTC; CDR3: CASSQDGTRGEQYF
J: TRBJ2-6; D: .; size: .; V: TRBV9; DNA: TGTGCCAGCAGCGCCCTTCCGAGCTCTGGGGCCAACGTCCTGACTTTC; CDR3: CASSALPSSGANVLTF
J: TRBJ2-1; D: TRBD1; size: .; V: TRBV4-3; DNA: TGCGCCAGCAGCCAAGAAGGGACAGGGACTGAGCAGTTCTTC; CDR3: CASSQEGTGTEQFF
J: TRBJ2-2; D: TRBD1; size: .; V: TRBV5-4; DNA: TGTGCCAGCAGCTTGGACAGGGGGAACACCGGGGAGCTGTTTTTT; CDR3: CASSLDRGNTGELFF
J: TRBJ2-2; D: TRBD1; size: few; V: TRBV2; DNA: TGTGCCCGTCCAAGGGGGACAGCGAACACCGGGGAGCTGTTTTTT; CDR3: CARPRGTANTGELFF
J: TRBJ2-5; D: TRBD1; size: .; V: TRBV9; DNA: TGTGCCAGCAGCGTCCAAGGGACAGTAGGGACCCAGTACTTC; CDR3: CASSVQGTVGTQYF
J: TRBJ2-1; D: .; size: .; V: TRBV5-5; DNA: TGTGCCAGCAGCTTATCTCCGTCTGAGAATGAGCAGTTCTTC; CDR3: CASSLSPSENEQFF
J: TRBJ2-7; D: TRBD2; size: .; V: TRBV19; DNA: TGTGCCAGTAGTATGGGATGGCGGGGGGGGAAACTAAGGGTCTACGAGCAGTACTTC; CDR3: CASSMGWRGGKLRVYEQYF
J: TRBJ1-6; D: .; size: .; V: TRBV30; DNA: TGTGCCTGGAGTGTTAACAGGGACTCACCCCTCCACTTT; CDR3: CAWSVNRDSPLHF
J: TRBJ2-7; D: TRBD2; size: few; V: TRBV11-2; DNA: TGTGCCAGCAGCTTAATATCTAGCGGGAGGGTCAGGGTGTACGAGCAGTACTTC; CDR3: CASSLISSGRVRVYEQYF
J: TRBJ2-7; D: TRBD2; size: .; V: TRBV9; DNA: TGTGCCAGCAGCCAGTCGACTAGCGGGAGCTACGAGCAGTACTTC; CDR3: CASSQSTSGSYEQYF
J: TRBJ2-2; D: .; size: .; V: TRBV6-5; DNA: TGTGCCAGCAGTTACGGACAGCCGAACACCGGGGAGCTGTTTTTT; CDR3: CASSYGQPNTGELFF
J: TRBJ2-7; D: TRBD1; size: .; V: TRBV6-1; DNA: TGTGCCAGCAGTGGACAGACAGGGTTCTTAGACTACTACGAGCAGTACTTC; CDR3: CASSGQTGFLDYYEQYF
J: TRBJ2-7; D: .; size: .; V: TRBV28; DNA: TGTGCCAGCAGTGTAACCTACGAGCAGTACTTC; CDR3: CASSVTYEQYF
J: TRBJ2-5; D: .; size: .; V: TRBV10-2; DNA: TGCGCCAGCAAAACGACGGGTAACTGGGAGACCCAGTACTTC; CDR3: CASKTTGNWETQYF
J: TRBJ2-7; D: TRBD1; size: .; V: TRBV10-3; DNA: TGTGCCAGCAGCCCGCTGGGGACAGGGGCCTACGAGCAGTACTTC; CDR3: CASSPLGTGAYEQYF
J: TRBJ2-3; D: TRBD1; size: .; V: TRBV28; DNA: TGTGCCAGCAGTTACGGGACAGGGGGGTATACGCAGTATTTT; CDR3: CASSYGTGGYTQYF
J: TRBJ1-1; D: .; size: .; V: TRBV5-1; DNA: TGCGCCAGCAGCTTGGGGACAACAAACATGAACACTGAAGCTTTCTTT; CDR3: CASSLGTTNMNTEAFF
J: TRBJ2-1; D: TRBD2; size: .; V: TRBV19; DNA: TGTGCCAGTAGTATGGATACTAGCGGGAATTACGAGCAGTTCTTC; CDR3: CASSMDTSGNYEQFF
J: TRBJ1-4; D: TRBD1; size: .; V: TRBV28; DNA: TGTGCCAGCAGAAAAGGACAGGGACTTGCAACTAATGAAAAACTGTTTTTT; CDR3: CASRKGQGLATNEKLFF
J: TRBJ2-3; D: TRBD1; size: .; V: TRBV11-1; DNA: TGTGCCAGCAGCTTAGACGCTTGGACAGGGGGCACAGATACGCAGTATTTT; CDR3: CASSLDAWTGGTDTQYF
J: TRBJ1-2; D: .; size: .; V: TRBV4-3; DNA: TGCGCCAGCAGCCAAGAATTGCGCTTTTATGGCTACACCTTC; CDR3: CASSQELRFYGYTF
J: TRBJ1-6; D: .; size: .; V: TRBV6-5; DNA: TGTGCCAGCAGAGGACAGACCCCAGCGGCACCCCTCCACTTT; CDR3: CASRGQTPAAPLHF
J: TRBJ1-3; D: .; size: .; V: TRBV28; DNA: TGTGCCAGCAGTACCCCAGGGGGAAACACCATATATTTT; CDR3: CASSTPGGNTIYF
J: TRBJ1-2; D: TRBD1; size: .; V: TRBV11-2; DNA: TGTGCCAGCAGCTTAGGGACAGGATCCGGCTACACCTTC; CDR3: CASSLGTGSGYTF
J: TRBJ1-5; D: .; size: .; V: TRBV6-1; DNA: TGTGCCAGCGAAATACGACAGATTAGTGATCAGCCCCAGCATTTT; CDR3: CASEIRQISDQPQHF
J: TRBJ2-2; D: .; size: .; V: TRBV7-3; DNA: TGTGCCAGCAGCAGAGTACCCGGGGAGCTGTTTTTT; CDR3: CASSRVPGELFF
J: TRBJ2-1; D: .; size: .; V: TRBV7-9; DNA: TGTGCCAGCAGCTCAATGACAGTAAATGAGCAGTTCTTC; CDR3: CASSSMTVNEQFF
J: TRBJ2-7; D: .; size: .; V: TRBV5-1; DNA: TGCGCCAGCAGCTTGGGGCCCCCGAGGGAGCAGTACTTC; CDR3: CASSLGPPREQYF
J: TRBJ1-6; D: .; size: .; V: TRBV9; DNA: TGTGCCAGCAGCAAAGGGGGTTCACCCCTCCACTTT; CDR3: CASSKGGSPLHF
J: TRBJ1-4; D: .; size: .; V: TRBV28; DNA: TGTGCCACCGCACAACTTACAGGGAATGCGGAAAAACTGTTTTTT; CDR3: CATAQLTGNAEKLFF
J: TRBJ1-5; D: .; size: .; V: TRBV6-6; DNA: TGTGCCAGCAGGGAAACAGGCTCTCACAATCAGCCCCAGCATTTT; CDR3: CASRETGSHNQPQHF
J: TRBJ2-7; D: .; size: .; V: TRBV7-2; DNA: TGCGCCAGCAGCTTAGGAGGGAACGTCTACGAGCAGTACTTC; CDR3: CASSLGGNVYEQYF
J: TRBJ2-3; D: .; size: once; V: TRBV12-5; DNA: TGTGCTAGTGCCATGGGAGTTAGCACAGATACGCAGTATTTT; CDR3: CASAMGVSTDTQYF
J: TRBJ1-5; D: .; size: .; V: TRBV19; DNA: TGTGCCAGTAGCATGGGGGGGGGTCTGGGCAATCAGCCCCAGCATTTT; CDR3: CASSMGGGLGNQPQHF
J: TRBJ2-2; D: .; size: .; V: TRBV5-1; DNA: TGCGCCAGCAGCTTGGGGTCCACGGGAAGTGGCACCGGGGAGCTGTTTTTT; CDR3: CASSLGSTGSGTGELFF
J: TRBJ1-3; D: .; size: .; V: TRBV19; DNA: TGTGCCAGTAGTATAGAACACAGCTTAAGAAACACCATATATTTT; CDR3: CASSIEHSLRNTIYF
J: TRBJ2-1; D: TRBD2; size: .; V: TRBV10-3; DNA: TGTGCCACCACCGGGACTAGCGAATACAATGAGCAGTTCTTC; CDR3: CATTGTSEYNEQFF
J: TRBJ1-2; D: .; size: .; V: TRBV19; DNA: TGTGCCAGTAGTATTACTCACTATGGCTACACCTTC; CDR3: CASSITHYGYTF
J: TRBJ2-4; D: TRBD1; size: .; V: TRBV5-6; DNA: TGTGCCAGCAGCTACCGACAGGGAAAAGACATTCAGTACTTC; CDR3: CASSYRQGKDIQYF
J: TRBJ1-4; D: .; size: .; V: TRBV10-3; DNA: TGTGCCATCAGTGCAAGGACAGCCGCAACTAATGAAAAACTGTTTTTT; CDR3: CAISARTAATNEKLFF
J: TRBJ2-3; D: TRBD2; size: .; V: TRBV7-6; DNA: TGTGCCAGCAGCCTAGGACTAGCGGTAACAGATACGCAGTATTTT; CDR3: CASSLGLAVTDTQYF
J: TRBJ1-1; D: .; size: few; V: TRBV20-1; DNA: TGCAGTGCGTATCTGAACACTGAAGCTTTCTTT; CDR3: CSAYLNTEAFF
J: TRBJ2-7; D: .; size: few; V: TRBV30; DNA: TGTGCCTGGAAACCGGGCGAGCCGGGATCCTACGAGCAGTACTTC; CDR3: CAWKPGEPGSYEQYF
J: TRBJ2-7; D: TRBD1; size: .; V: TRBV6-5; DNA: TGTGCCAGCAGTTACTCCGGGACAGTCTCCTACGAGCAGTACTTC; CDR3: CASSYSGTVSYEQYF
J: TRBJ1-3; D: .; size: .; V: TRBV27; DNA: TGTGCCAGCAGTCCCGCTCTTGGGGACTTCTCTGGAAACACCATATATTTT; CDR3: CASSPALGDFSGNTIYF
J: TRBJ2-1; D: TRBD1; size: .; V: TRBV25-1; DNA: TGTGCCAGCAGTGAATTCGACAGGGGGCTGGAGAATGAGCAGTTCTTC; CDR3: CASSEFDRGLENEQFF
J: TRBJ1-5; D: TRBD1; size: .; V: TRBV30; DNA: TGTGCCTGGGGACAGGGATGGAATCAGCCCCAGCATTTT; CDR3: CAWGQGWNQPQHF